The 30 T cell receptor beta chains presented below share a single source sample, sequenced in a study of blood T cell repertoires in COVID-19. The data were produced by immunoSEQ multiplex PCR, yet TCRdb's version contains in-frame clones alone and is incomplete. The data contain 190,000 or so clones, roughly three quarters of them singletons. Material for sequencing was peripheral blood. These receptors all come from a woman at least 80 years old with COVID-19, enrolled during active disease.

V is TRBV5-4 and J is TRBJ1-2; D is perhaps TRBD1 (6 bases). Trimming pared 3 bases from V and 2 bases from J, leaving 11 bases between. CDR3 length: 14 residues. Germline V lookup: CDR1 SGHNT, CDR2 YYREEE (reference sequence). The CDR3, as DNA: TGTGCCAGCAGCTCGGGGACACTCAACTATGGCTACACCTTC. This encodes CASSSGTLNYGYTF.

This clone has at least ten counts. V and J are TRBV6-5 and TRBJ2-7; D remains ambiguous. Germline V gene lookup returns CDR1 MNHEY and CDR2 SVGAGI. The CDR3 consists of 14 residues. The V end lost 0 bases, the J end lost 3 bases, and 9 bases lay between the germline ends. Here the CDR3 DNA reads TGTGCCAGCAGTTACTCGAGAAACAGCTACGAGCAGTACTTC. It encodes CASSYSRNSYEQYF.

This chain joins TRBV20-1 and TRBJ1-2; D is unresolved. The CDR3 length is 10 residues. The V end was cut by 7 bases, the J end by 3 bases, with 6 bases between. The germline V gene encodes CDR1 DFQATT and CDR2 SNEGSKA (reference sequence). CDR3 in DNA: TGCAGTGTATACTACTATGGCTACACCTTC. This sequence encodes CSVYYYGYTF.

Only one count was recorded for this clone. The chain combines TRBV5-6 with TRBJ2-7; TRBD2 matches 10 bases. Germline values: CDR1 SGHDT, CDR2 YYEEEE. Trimming at V came to 4 bases and at J to 5 bases, leaving 12 bases not matched to a gene. The CDR3 sequence is 16 residues long. The CDR3 sequence is CASSRPLAGVTHEQYF. DNA for the CDR3: TGTGCCAGCAGCAGACCCCTAGCGGGAGTTACCCACGAGCAGTACTTC.

The chain recombines TRBV3-1 (or the pseudogene TRBV3-2) with TRBJ2-2; possible D gene TRBD2, 5 bases. The CDR3 is 14 amino acids. CDR1 is LGHDT, CDR2 YNNKEL, per germline (reference sequence). V was cut by 6 bases and J by 7 bases, with 15 bases left in between. The CDR3 region is CASRPLRAGGELFF. CDR3 DNA: TGTGCCAGCAGACCCCTGAGGGCAGGCGGGGAGCTGTTTTTT.

The rearrangement uses TRBV4-1 and TRBJ1-5; 7 bases line up with TRBD1. Germline loops: CDR1 MGHRA, CDR2 YSYEKL. This CDR3 contains 14 residues. V dropped 0 bases and J dropped 6; count of bases not matched to a gene: 2. The CDR3 protein is CASSQDPGGQPQHF. Written as DNA, the CDR3 is TGCGCCAGCAGCCAAGATCCAGGGGGTCAGCCCCAGCATTTT.

The rearrangement joins TRBV5-6 to TRBJ2-1, with TRBD1 matching 10 bases. Germline trimming cut 5 bases from V and 9 bases from J; bases unmatched to any gene: 5. Germline V lookup: CDR1 SGHDT, CDR2 YYEEEE. The CDR3 runs 13 residues. In nucleotides, the CDR3 is TGTGCCAGCAGAAGGGACAGGGGTCTTGAGCAGTTCTTC. It specifies CASRRDRGLEQFF.

The chain recombines TRBV5-4 with TRBJ2-3, with 15 positions matching TRBD2. The CDR3 consists of 15 residues. Germline CDR1 is SGHNT and CDR2 is YYREEE (reference sequence). Germline trimming cut 3 bases from V and 5 bases from J; bases unmatched to any gene: 1. CDR3 sequence (DNA): TGTGCCAGCAGCTGGGGACTAGCGGGGGGAGATACGCAGTATTTT. Its translation is CASSWGLAGGDTQYF.

Only one count was recorded for this clone. The rearrangement uses TRBV7-7 and TRBJ2-5, with TRBD1 matching over 7 bases. Per germline, CDR1 SSHAT and CDR2 FNYEAQ (reference sequence). There are 16 residues in the CDR3. V trimming: 1 base; J trimming: 5 bases; junction bases outside the gene matches: 10. CDR3 loop: CASSLGGSGTVETQYF. DNA of the CDR3: TGTGCCAGCAGCTTAGGAGGGTCGGGGACAGTGGAGACCCAGTACTTC.

CDR3 residues: CASSFSGRPYEQYF. CDR3 DNA sequence: TGTGCCAGCAGCTTTAGCGGGAGACCGTACGAGCAGTACTTC. The chain uses TRBV13 and TRBJ2-7, with TRBD2 identical over 9 bases. The CDR3 spans 14 residues. The V gene end was trimmed by 3 bases and the J gene end by 4 bases; junction bases not matched to a gene: 4. Germline loops: CDR1 PRHDT, CDR2 FYEKMQ (reference sequence).

The rearrangement uses TRBV5-1 and TRBJ2-7, with a tentative D call TRBD2 (5 bases). Trimming took off 4 bases at V and 3 bases at J, with 11 bases between the two ends. The germline CDR1 and CDR2 sequences are SGHRS and YFSETQ. This CDR3 has 13 residues. In nucleotides, the CDR3 is TGCGCCAGCAGCGGAGGACTTAACTACGAGCAGTACTTC. Its protein is CASSGGLNYEQYF.

The V and J genes are TRBV6-2 or TRBV6-3 and TRBJ2-7; maybe TRBD2 (5 bases). The length of the CDR3 is 13 residues. V lost 2 bases to trimming and J lost 4 bases, with 9 bases between them. The germline CDR1 and CDR2 sequences are MNHEY and SVGEGT. CDR3: CASSYPGLYEQYF. The CDR3 nucleotides read TGTGCCAGCAGTTACCCCGGACTGTACGAGCAGTACTTC.

V usage is TRBV9 and J usage is TRBJ2-3, with D perhaps matching TRBD1 (5 bases). This CDR3 spans 14 amino acids. Between the trimmed V and J ends, which lost 0 bases and 2 bases, there was a span of 7 bases. Germline assignment: CDR1 SGDLS and CDR2 YYNGEE. The CDR3, as DNA: TGTGCCAGCAGCGTAGCAGGGCCCACAGATACGCAGTATTTT. As protein: CASSVAGPTDTQYF.

This chain links TRBV6-5 with TRBJ1-5, with D maybe TRBD1 (5 bases). CDR3 length equals 15 residues. The germline V and J ends were trimmed by 7 bases and 0 bases, with 13 bases remaining between them. CDR1 MNHEY and CDR2 SVGAGI come from the germline V gene. The CDR3 region is CASNARGNSNQPQHF. DNA of the CDR3: TGTGCCAGCAACGCTAGGGGAAATAGCAATCAGCCCCAGCATTTT.

The rearrangement links TRBV7-8 to TRBJ1-4; D unresolved. Between the trimmed V and J ends, which lost 1 base and 14 bases, there was a span of 14 bases. The germline V gene has CDR1 SGHVS and CDR2 FQNEAQ. The CDR3 contains 13 residues. CDR3 region: CASSLDLHSFLFF. The CDR3 nucleotides read TGTGCCAGCAGCTTAGATTTACACAGTTTTCTGTTTTTT.

The J gene is TRBJ2-7, the V gene TRBV4-2, with TRBD2 as a possible D gene (5 bases). This CDR3 spans 15 amino acids. The V gene lost 3 bases and the J gene lost 1 base, with 13 bases spanning the gap. Germline V gene sequence: CDR1 LGHNA, CDR2 YNFKEQ. Here the CDR3 DNA reads TGTGCCAGCAGCCACCGCGCGGGTCTGTCCTACGAGCAGTACTTC. This codes for CASSHRAGLSYEQYF.

V and J are TRBV28 and TRBJ2-2; 10 nucleotides align to TRBD2. The CDR3 has 19 residues. V dropped 5 bases and J dropped 5; count of bases not matched to a gene: 17. Germline CDR1 is MDHEN and CDR2 is SYDVKM. The CDR3 region has the DNA TGTGCCAGCAGTCCCCAGTGGGCTAGCGGGAGCTTACGGACCGGGGAGCTGTTTTTT. Its protein product is CASSPQWASGSLRTGELFF.

J is TRBJ2-3 and V is TRBV9; 10 bases match TRBD1. CDR3 length: 18 amino acids. V was pared by 3 bases and J by 3 bases, with 13 bases of the junction left unmatched. Germline V gene sequence: CDR1 SGDLS, CDR2 YYNGEE. This chain's CDR3 is CASSASGTGDPWTDTQYF. The CDR3, as DNA: TGTGCCAGCAGCGCCTCCGGGACAGGGGACCCCTGGACAGATACGCAGTATTTT.

This rearrangement joins TRBV2 to TRBJ2-3; 7 bases match TRBD2. Trimming took 4 bases from V and 11 from J; bases not matched to a gene: 6. Germline-derived CDR1 and CDR2 are SNHLY and FYNNEI. The CDR3 loop spans 12 amino acids. CDR3 amino acids: CASSVGPGGQYF. The CDR3 DNA reads TGTGCCAGCAGTGTGGGACCGGGGGGGCAGTATTTT. Full variable domain (rest looked up from reference TRBV2 and TRBJ2-3): EPEVTQTPSHQVTQMGQEVILRCVPISNHLYFYWYRQILGQKVEFLVSFYNNEISEKSEIFDDQFSVERPDGSNFTLKIRSTKLEDSAMYFCASSVGPGGQYFGPGTRLTVL.

The rearrangement joins TRBV5-4 to TRBJ1-1; D not certain. The CDR3 covers 16 residues. Trimming cost V 1 base and J 1 base, with 14 bases left between them. Germline V gene lookup returns CDR1 SGHNT and CDR2 YYREEE (reference sequence). As DNA, the CDR3 is TGTGCCAGCAGCTTGCCAGCGGCAGGACCGAACACTGAAGCTTTCTTT. Protein: CASSLPAAGPNTEAFF.

The table lists this clone with a count of one. The V gene is TRBV3-1 (or the pseudogene TRBV3-2), the J gene TRBJ2-1; possible D gene TRBD2, 6 bases. V lost 4 bases, J lost 10 bases, and 14 bases lay in between. The CDR3 length is 13 residues. Per the germline V gene, CDR1 is LGHDT and CDR2 is YNNKEL (reference sequence). This CDR3 is CASSPGLSKEQFF. The CDR3 DNA reads as TGTGCCAGCAGCCCGGGACTTTCGAAGGAGCAGTTCTTC.

This clone has just one count. V and J are TRBV21-1 and TRBJ2-7; TRBD1 was called by the table and not checked on the DNA. TRBV21-1 is a recognized pseudogene. This CDR3 comprises 14 residues. CDR3 residues: CASSLMGQAHEQYF. In DNA, the CDR3 is TGTGCCAGCAGCCTAATGGGACAGGCGCACGAGCAGTACTTC.

CDR3 coding DNA: TGTGCCAGCAGCTCCCGAGGGGAGACCCAGTACTTC. Its protein product is CASSSRGETQYF. The genes are TRBV11-3 and TRBJ2-5, with D perhaps matching TRBD2 (5 bases). Trimming stripped 4 bases from V and 5 bases from J, with 8 bases between. The CDR3 loop spans 12 amino acids. Germline values: CDR1 SGHNT, CDR2 YENEEA. Filled out from reference TRBV11-3 and TRBJ2-5, the complete variable domain reads EAGVVQSPRYKIIEKKQPVAFWCNPISGHNTLYWYLQNLGQGPELLIRYENEEAVDDSQLPKDRFSAERLKGVDSTLKIQPAELGDSAVYLCASSSRGETQYFGPGTRLLVL.

The V and J genes are TRBV5-1 and TRBJ2-2; a weak D match, TRBD1 (5 bases). Germline V gene lookup returns CDR1 SGHRS and CDR2 YFSETQ. The V and J ends lost 1 base and 4 bases respectively, with 14 bases between them. CDR3 size: 16 residues. The CDR3 here is CASSLLFGAGTGELFF. CDR3 DNA sequence: TGCGCCAGCAGCTTGTTATTTGGGGCTGGCACCGGGGAGCTGTTTTTT.

The chain couples TRBV11-3 to TRBJ1-1; weak D call: TRBD1 (5 bases). The CDR3 is 16 residues long. Deletions cut 5 bases from V and 8 bases from J, with 24 bases between. Per germline, CDR1 SGHNT and CDR2 YENEEA. Here the CDR3 DNA reads TGTGCCAGCAGCCCTAAACCCCGTGTAGGGGCGGGAGAAGCTTTCTTT. Translation: CASSPKPRVGAGEAFF.

The CDR3 sequence: CASSLERYSSYEQYF. DNA of the CDR3: TGTGCCAGCAGCTTGGAGCGCTATAGCTCCTACGAGCAGTACTTC. The rearrangement joins TRBV5-5 to TRBJ2-7; D remains ambiguous. The CDR3 length is 15 residues. Germline V gene data show CDR1 as SGHKS and CDR2 as YYEKEE (reference sequence). The V end lost 0 bases, the J end lost 0 bases, and 10 bases lay between the germline ends.

The rearrangement uses TRBV6-6 and TRBJ1-2; no clear D. V was shortened by 5 bases and J by 4 bases, with 14 bases between the two germline ends. Germline V gene sequence: CDR1 MNHNY, CDR2 SVGAGI (reference sequence). The CDR3 is 14 amino acids. The CDR3 DNA follows: TGTGCCAGCAGTCCCTCCCTTGTCCCCTATGGCTACACCTTC. Its translation is CASSPSLVPYGYTF.

This clone was counted a few times. This chain connects TRBV3-1 (or the pseudogene TRBV3-2) to TRBJ2-7, with D perhaps TRBD1 (6 bases). Germline V gives CDR1 LGHDT, CDR2 YNNKEL (reference sequence). This CDR3 contains 16 residues. Between the trimmed V and J ends, which lost 4 bases and 3 bases, there was a span of 19 bases. CDR3 sequence: CASSPIDRQGFYEQYF. CDR3 DNA: TGTGCCAGCAGCCCGATCGACAGGCAGGGTTTCTACGAGCAGTACTTC.

The genes are TRBV27 and TRBJ1-5; 8 positions match TRBD1. V trimming: 5 bases; J trimming: 0 bases; junction bases outside the gene matches: 12. This CDR3 spans 18 amino acids. The V gene's germline CDR1 is MNHEY and CDR2 SMNVEV (reference sequence). The CDR3 spells CASSKTGTGFYSNQPQHF. CDR3 nucleotides: TGTGCCAGCAGTAAAACCGGGACAGGCTTCTATAGCAATCAGCCCCAGCATTTT.

The J gene is TRBJ2-2, the V gene TRBV19, with TRBD1 matching 10 bases. J lost 3 bases, V lost 4 bases, and 5 bases had no gene match. This CDR3 has 16 amino acids. Germline V lookup: CDR1 LNHDA, CDR2 SQIVND (reference sequence). The CDR3 coding sequence is TGTGCCAGTAGTAGGGACAGGGGCTTCGACACCGGGGAGCTGTTTTTT. Translation: CASSRDRGFDTGELFF.